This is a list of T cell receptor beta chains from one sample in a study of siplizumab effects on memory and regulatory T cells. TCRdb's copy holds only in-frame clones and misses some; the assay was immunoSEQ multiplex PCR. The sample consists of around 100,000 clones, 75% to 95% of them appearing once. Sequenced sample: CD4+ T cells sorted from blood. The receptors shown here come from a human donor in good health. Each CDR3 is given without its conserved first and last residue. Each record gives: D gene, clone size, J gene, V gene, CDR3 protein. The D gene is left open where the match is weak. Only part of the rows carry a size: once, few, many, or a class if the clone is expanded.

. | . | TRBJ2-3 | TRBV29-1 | SVGGNTDTQY
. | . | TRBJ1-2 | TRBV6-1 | ASTQRGGNYGYT
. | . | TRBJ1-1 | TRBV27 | ASSPRTATEAF
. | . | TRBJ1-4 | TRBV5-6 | ASTLKAPIEKLF
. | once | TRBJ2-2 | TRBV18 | ASTYRRNTGELF
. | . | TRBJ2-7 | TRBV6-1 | ASMAPPVFYEQY
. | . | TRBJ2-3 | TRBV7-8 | ASSLVRRGLTDTQY
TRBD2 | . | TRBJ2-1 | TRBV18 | ASSPFSGGKNNEQF
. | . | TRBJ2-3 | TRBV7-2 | ASSPGEDTQY
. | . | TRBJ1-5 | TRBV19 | ASRGRFGQPQH
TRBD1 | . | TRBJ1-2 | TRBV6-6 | ASSPQGDGGYT
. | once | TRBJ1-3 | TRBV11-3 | ASSLDSYSGNTIY
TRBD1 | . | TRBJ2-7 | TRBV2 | ASKGQGAREQY
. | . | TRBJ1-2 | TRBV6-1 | ASSDYGYT
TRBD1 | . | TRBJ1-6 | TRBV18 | ASSLSVGTVQNSPLH
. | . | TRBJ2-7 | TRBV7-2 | ASSLEGPRQY
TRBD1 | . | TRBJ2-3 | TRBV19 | ASGGQGLSDTQY
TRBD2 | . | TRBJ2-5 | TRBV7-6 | ASSSRSGGETQY
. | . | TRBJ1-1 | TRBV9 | ASSVAGTEAF
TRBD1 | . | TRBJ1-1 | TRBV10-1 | ASSESGQALGSAF
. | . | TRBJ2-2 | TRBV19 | ASQNTGELF
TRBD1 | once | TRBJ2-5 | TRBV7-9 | ASSLTGGYREETQY
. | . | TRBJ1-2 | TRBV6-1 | ASSEIFDSYGYT
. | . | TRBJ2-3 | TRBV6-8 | ASSYPGTQY
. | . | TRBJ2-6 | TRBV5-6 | ASSSLGSSGANVLT
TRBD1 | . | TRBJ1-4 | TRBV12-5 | ASGLMSHAYSERGQSNEKLF
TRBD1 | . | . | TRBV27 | ASSRGQGVYDEQY
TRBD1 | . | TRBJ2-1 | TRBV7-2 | ASSMTGYNEQF
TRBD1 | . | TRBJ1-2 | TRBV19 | ASSIADRGQIYGYT
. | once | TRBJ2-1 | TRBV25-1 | ASSDWWDEQF
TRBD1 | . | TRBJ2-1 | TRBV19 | ASSIADRGPYNEQF
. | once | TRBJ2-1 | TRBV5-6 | ASSLVRLDEQF
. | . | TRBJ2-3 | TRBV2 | ASRGRTDTQY
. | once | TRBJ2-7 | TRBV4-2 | ASSSRQSGTAIYEQY
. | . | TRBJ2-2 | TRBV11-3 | ASSLREGELF
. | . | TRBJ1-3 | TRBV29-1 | SVQGSGYTIY
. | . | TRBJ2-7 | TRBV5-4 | ASSLSGLHYEQY
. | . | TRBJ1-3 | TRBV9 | ASSVGLSSGNTIY
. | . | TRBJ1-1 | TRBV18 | ASSPGQTNTEAF
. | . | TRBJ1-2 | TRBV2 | ASSVGEVYGYT
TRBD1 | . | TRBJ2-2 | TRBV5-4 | ASSPPGQGSGTGELF
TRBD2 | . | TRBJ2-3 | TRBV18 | ASSANGGADTQY
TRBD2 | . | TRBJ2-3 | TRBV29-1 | SVPSAGGVWLADTQY
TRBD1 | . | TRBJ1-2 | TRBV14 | ASSPRGRYGYT